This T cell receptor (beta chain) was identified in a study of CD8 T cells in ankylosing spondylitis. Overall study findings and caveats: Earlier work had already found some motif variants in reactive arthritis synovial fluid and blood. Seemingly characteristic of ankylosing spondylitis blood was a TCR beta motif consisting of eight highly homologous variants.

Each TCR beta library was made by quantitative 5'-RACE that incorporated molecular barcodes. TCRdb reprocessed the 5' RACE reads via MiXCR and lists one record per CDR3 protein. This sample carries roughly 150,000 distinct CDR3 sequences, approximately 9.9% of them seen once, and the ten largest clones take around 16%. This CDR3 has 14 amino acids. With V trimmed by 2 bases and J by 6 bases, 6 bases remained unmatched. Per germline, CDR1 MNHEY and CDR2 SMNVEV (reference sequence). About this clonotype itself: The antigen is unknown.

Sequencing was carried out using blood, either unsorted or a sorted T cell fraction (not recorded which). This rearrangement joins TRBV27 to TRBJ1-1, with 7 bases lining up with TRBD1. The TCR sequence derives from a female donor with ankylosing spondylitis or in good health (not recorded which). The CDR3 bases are TGTGCCAGCAGTTTAAGAGACAGGGTTTCTGAAGCTTTCTTT. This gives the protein CASSLRDRVSEAFF.